This entry is about one T cell receptor (beta chain). Generated by immunoSEQ multiplex PCR, the TCRdb table keeps only in-frame clones and is missing some. The sample lists fewer than 200,000 clones; about 92% were seen once. Germline CDR1 MNHNY, CDR2 SVGAGI (reference sequence). This CDR3 is 13 amino acids long. V shed 0 bases and J shed 3 bases, with 5 bases lying between them. This sample stems from a study of control samples from healthy donors and cancer patients. This sequence originates from a man in his thirties or forties in good health. Sequencing was done on a sample of blood. The rearrangement joins TRBV6-6 to TRBJ1-1; D is unresolved. CDR3: CASSYSGYTEAFF. Here the CDR3 DNA reads TGTGCCAGCAGTTACTCAGGGTACACTGAAGCTTTCTTT.